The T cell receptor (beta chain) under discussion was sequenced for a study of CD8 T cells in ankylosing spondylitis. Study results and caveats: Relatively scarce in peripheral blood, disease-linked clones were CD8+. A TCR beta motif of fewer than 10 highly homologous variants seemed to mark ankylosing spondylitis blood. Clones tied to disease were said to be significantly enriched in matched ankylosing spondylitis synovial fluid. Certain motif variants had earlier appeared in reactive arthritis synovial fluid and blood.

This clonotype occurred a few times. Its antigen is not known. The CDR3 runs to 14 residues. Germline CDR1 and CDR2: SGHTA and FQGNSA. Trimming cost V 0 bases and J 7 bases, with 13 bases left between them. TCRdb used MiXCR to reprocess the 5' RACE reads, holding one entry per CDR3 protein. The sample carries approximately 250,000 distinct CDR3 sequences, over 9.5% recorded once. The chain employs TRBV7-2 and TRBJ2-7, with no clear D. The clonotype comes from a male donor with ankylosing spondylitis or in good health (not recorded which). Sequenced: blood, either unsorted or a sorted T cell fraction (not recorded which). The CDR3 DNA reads TGTGCCAGCAGCTTAGCAGGATCCCCGCGGGAGCAGTACTTC. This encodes CASSLAGSPREQYF.